This TCR beta chain derives from a study of blood T cell repertoires in COVID-19. Study background: The United States, Italy and Spain were the sources of the acute and convalescent COVID-19 samples. The cDNA or gDNA used as material had been derived from T cells, B-cell-depleted T cells, or PBMCs.

V dropped 2 bases and J dropped 0 bases, with 10 bases sitting between them. CDR1 is KGHSH, CDR2 LQKENI, per germline. The CDR3 is made up of 15 amino acids. Authors' methods: Scientists estimated how many nucleated cells there were by amplifying reference gene primers. The protocol was immunoSEQ multiplex PCR, while the TCRdb copy is restricted to in-frame clones and leaves out a portion. The DNA was the basis for D and trimming; V, J and clone size are from that table. The sample carries approximately 97,000 clones, around nine tenths recorded once. The origin of this receptor is a woman older than 75 with acute or convalescent COVID-19. Material: peripheral blood. The chain couples TRBV18 to TRBJ1-1, with a weak D call TRBD1 (5 bases). The CDR3 DNA reads TGTGCCAGCTCACCAATGACAGCAATGAACACTGAAGCTTTCTTT. This gives the protein CASSPMTAMNTEAFF.